These 28 T cell receptor beta chains were all obtained from the same sample, sequenced in a study of glioma-infiltrating T cells. The iRepertoire nested amplicon-rescue multiplex PCR amplified TCR alpha and beta CDR3s from RNA. MiXCR, applied by TCRdb to the multiplex PCR reads, yields one record per CDR3 protein. Found here are 90,000 to 110,000 distinct CDR3 sequences, 25% to 30% of them singletons; the top ten hold 35%. The sequencing input was glioma tissue, nonneoplastic brain tissue, or PBMCs (not recorded which). The receptors were sampled from a human donor with low-grade glioma or glioblastoma, undergoing nonglioma brain surgery, or in good health (not recorded which).

Notes on this clonotype: The junction shows a germline mismatch at one end, possibly a read error. The chain combines TRBV20-1 with TRBJ1-1, with TRBD1 matching 7 bases. CDR3 length: 15 residues. Germline CDR1 and CDR2: DFQATT and SNEGSKA (reference sequence). CDR3 residues: CSARRTGIMNTKAFF. In DNA, the CDR3 is TGCAGTGCCCGGAGGACAGGTATTATGAACACTAAAGCTTTCTTC.

This clonotype was detected ten times or more. V and J are TRBV29-1 and TRBJ1-1; 7 nucleotides line up with TRBD1. V was pared by 6 bases and J by 1 base, with 5 bases of the junction left unmatched. This CDR3 spans 13 amino acids. The germline CDR1 and CDR2 sequences are SQVTM and ANQGSEA. This CDR3 is CSVSGTENTEAFF. CDR3 sequence (DNA): TGCAGCGTATCCGGGACAGAGAACACTGAAGCTTTCTTT.

The chain is built from TRBV3-1 and TRBJ2-2; maybe TRBD2 (5 bases). The V end was cut by 5 bases, the J end by 5 bases, with 9 bases between. The germline V gene encodes CDR1 LGHDT and CDR2 YNNKEL (reference sequence). The CDR3 spans 13 residues. The DNA for the CDR3 is TGTGCCAGCAGCTCAAGAGGGACCGGGGAGCTGTTTTTT. Protein product: CASSSRGTGELFF.

Worth noting for this clonotype: A much larger clone lies one base from this, so it may be a read error. The chain couples TRBV29-1 to TRBJ2-7; tentative D call: TRBD1 (5 bases). The CDR3 is made up of 13 amino acids. Trimming shortened V by 7 bases and J by 2 bases, and 15 bases separated the two germline ends. CDR1 is SQVTM, CDR2 ANQGSEA, per germline. Here the CDR3 reads CSAAARAAYEQYF. For the CDR3, the DNA is TGCAGCGCTGCTGCCAGGGCCGCCTACGAGCAGTACTTC.

For this clonotype: This may arise from a read error, as a much more abundant clone is one base away. V usage is TRBV29-1 and J usage is TRBJ1-1; no reliable D call. The CDR3 contains 10 residues. Per germline, CDR1 SQVTM and CDR2 ANQGSEA. The germline V and J ends were trimmed by 7 bases and 9 bases, with 12 bases remaining between them. CDR3 nucleotide sequence: TGCAGCGCTGAGGAGACTAAAGCTTTCTTT. This encodes CSAEETKAFF.

The sample holds many counts of this clonotype. The chain links TRBV18 to TRBJ2-5; 11 positions match TRBD1. This CDR3 is built from 15 residues. Trimming removed 4 bases from V and 1 base from J; junction bases left unmatched: 2. Germline V CDR1 and CDR2: KGHSH, LQKENI. The CDR3 DNA reads TGTGCCAGCTCACGCGGGACAGGGGGCCAAGAGACCCAGTACTTC. This codes for CASSRGTGGQETQYF.

This clonotype came up a few times. The rearrangement uses TRBV7-2 and TRBJ2-1; 7 bases are a match to TRBD1. CDR1 is SGHTA, CDR2 FQGNSA, per germline. The J segment lost 9 bases and the V segment lost 2 bases, leaving 7 bases of the junction unmatched. This CDR3 region has 14 residues. The CDR3, as DNA: TGTGCCAGCAGCTTAAAACAGGGGAGCGGTGAGCAGTTCTTC. Its protein product is CASSLKQGSGEQFF.

Regarding this clonotype: This clone may be a read error of a much larger clone one base away. The genes are TRBV6-1 and TRBJ2-1; TRBD1 matches at 8 bases. This CDR3 is built from 16 residues. Germline CDR1 MNHNS, CDR2 SASEGT. DNA of the CDR3: TGTGCCAGTAGTTGGGACAGGTCAGGCTCCTACGATGAGCAGTTCTTC. Translating gives CASSWDRSGSYDEQFF.

Ten or more counts support this clonotype. This chain connects TRBV29-1 to TRBJ2-5; no clear D gene. V dropped 6 bases and J dropped 1 base, with 9 bases sitting between them. The CDR3 loop spans 12 amino acids. Germline V gene sequence: CDR1 SQVTM, CDR2 ANQGSEA. CDR3 coding DNA: TGCAGCGTGCCTGATTTCCAAGAGACCCAGTACTTC. As protein: CSVPDFQETQYF.

The rearrangement uses TRBV5-1 and TRBJ2-7, with D perhaps matching TRBD1 (6 bases). Germline CDR1 and CDR2: SGHRS and YFSETQ. V dropped 3 bases and J dropped 6 bases, with 22 bases sitting between them. The CDR3 is 16 residues long. This CDR3 is CASSSAGVLGGAEQYF. The CDR3 nucleotides are TGCGCCAGCAGCTCCGCAGGGGTACTAGGGGGAGCCGAGCAGTACTTC.

The rearrangement uses TRBV29-1 and TRBJ2-6; D is tentatively TRBD1 or TRBD2 (5 bases each). CDR1 and CDR2 from the germline V gene are SQVTM and ANQGSEA. V dropped 6 bases and J dropped 2 bases, with 23 bases sitting between them. This CDR3 spans 18 amino acids. The CDR3 loop is CSVRNPGRRRPGANVLTF. The CDR3 region has the DNA TGCAGCGTGAGGAATCCGGGACGCCGGAGGCCTGGGGCCAACGTCCTGACTTTC. The full variable domain, in which reference TRBV29-1 and TRBJ2-6 provide the parts outside the CDR3, is SAVISQKPSRDICQRGTSLTIQCQVDSQVTMMFWYRQQPGQSLTLIATANQGSEATYESGFVIDKFPISRPNLTFSTLTVSNMSPEDSSIYLCSVRNPGRRRPGANVLTFGAGSRLTVL.

With regard to this clonotype: This likely comes from a read error, as the CDR3 has no conserved phenylalanine or tryptophan at its end. The DNA is left out, because the CDR3 cannot be placed on it with certainty; the CDR3 is given as TCRdb lists it. The chain's CDR3 is CASSVYPGTGIDGHTS. This chain uses TRBV9 with TRBJ1-2; TRBD1 is the table's D call, not checked against the DNA. The CDR3 is 16 residues long, counting both termini. Germline values: CDR1 SGDLS, CDR2 YYNGEE.

The V gene is TRBV19, the J gene TRBJ1-2; 9 positions match TRBD1. This CDR3 contains 15 residues. CDR1 is LNHDA, CDR2 SQIVND, per germline (reference sequence). With 6 bases clipped from V and 7 bases from J, the junction kept 12 bases outside the gene matches. The CDR3 sequence: CASRTFGQGSAGYTF. The DNA for the CDR3 is TGTGCCAGTAGGACTTTCGGACAGGGGAGTGCTGGCTACACCTTC.

In this sample, this clonotype turned up many times. The chain carries TRBV28 and TRBJ1-3; no clear D gene. Germline CDR1 and CDR2: MDHEN and SYDVKM. The CDR3 has 15 amino acids. V was shortened by 4 bases and J by 0 bases, with 10 bases between the two germline ends. The CDR3 bases are TGTGCCAGCAGTTCCCAAGAGGCCTCTGGAAACACCATATATTTT. Translating gives CASSSQEASGNTIYF.

There are many counts of this clonotype. The V and J genes are TRBV29-1 and TRBJ2-1; 9 nucleotides match TRBD1. CDR1 and CDR2 (germline): SQVTM, ANQGSEA. The CDR3 runs to 11 residues. The CDR3 protein is CHGTGNNEQFF. CDR3 nucleotide sequence: TGCCACGGGACAGGGAACAATGAGCAGTTCTTC.

This sequence joins TRBV19 and TRBJ2-7, with D unclear. This CDR3 has 16 residues. The germline V and J ends were trimmed by 4 bases and 2 bases, with 18 bases remaining between them. Per the germline V gene, CDR1 is LNHDA and CDR2 is SQIVND (reference sequence). DNA of the CDR3: TGTGCCAGTAGTAAGGTACAAGGGATATACCCCTACGAGCAGTACTTC. Protein product: CASSKVQGIYPYEQYF.

This clonotype was detected ten times or more. CDR3 DNA: TGTGCCACCAGCAAGCGGATAGCCGACAATGAGCAGTTCTTC. Protein product: CATSKRIADNEQFF. The chain is built from TRBV15 and TRBJ2-1; a possible D gene is TRBD2 (5 bases). CDR3 length: 14 amino acids. Trimming cost V 4 bases and J 5 bases, with 12 bases left between them. CDR1 is LNHNV, CDR2 YYDKDF, per germline (reference sequence).

Comment on this clonotype: The CDR3 does not end in the conserved phenylalanine or tryptophan, so this is likely a read error. The rearrangement joins TRBV6-2 or TRBV6-3 to TRBJ1-1; possible D gene TRBD1, 5 bases. Germline CDR1 is MNHEY and CDR2 is SVGEGT. CDR3 length: 12 residues. Here the CDR3 DNA reads TGTTCCAGCAGTGGGGGTTACACTGAAGCTTTCAGT. Its translation is CSSSGGYTEAFS.

This clonotype was detected many times. The chain joins TRBV19 to TRBJ1-1; tentative D call: TRBD1 (5 bases). The V and J ends lost 7 bases and 3 bases respectively, with 21 bases between them. Germline CDR1 LNHDA, CDR2 SQIVND (reference sequence). This CDR3 has 16 residues. The CDR3 spells CASTPFEVRGYTEAFF. The CDR3 DNA reads TGTGCCAGTACCCCCTTCGAGGTTCGGGGGTACACTGAAGCTTTCTTT. Based on the CDR3 plus reference TRBV19 and TRBJ1-1, the full variable domain is DGGITQSPKYLFRKEGQNVTLSCEQNLNHDAMYWYRQDPGQGLRLIYYSQIVNDFQKGDIAEGYSVSREKKESFPLTVTSAQKNPTAFYLCASTPFEVRGYTEAFFGQGTRLTVV.

This clonotype was observed a few times. V is TRBV12-3 or TRBV12-4 and J is TRBJ1-3; D perhaps matches TRBD1 (5 bases). This CDR3 has 16 amino acids. V lost 2 bases and J 2 bases, leaving 13 bases between the germline ends. DNA for the CDR3: TGTGCCAGCAGTTTATGGCAGGGAATAGCTGGAAACACCATATATTTT. This gives the protein CASSLWQGIAGNTIYF.

In this sample, this clonotype turned up many times. The gene calls are TRBV18 and TRBJ2-7; D is uncertain. The V gene's germline CDR1 is KGHSH and CDR2 LQKENI. V dropped 2 bases and J dropped 7 bases, with 12 bases sitting between them. This CDR3 has 13 residues. The CDR3 bases are TGTGCCAGCTCACCAAGCACCCTTGGAGAGCAGTACTTC. This translates into CASSPSTLGEQYF.

This clonotype was counted at least ten times. V is TRBV4-2 and J is TRBJ1-1; TRBD1 might be the D (6 bases). V lost 1 base and J 5 bases, leaving 14 bases between the germline ends. The CDR3 sequence is 15 residues long. Germline CDR1 and CDR2: LGHNA and YNFKEQ. CDR3 region: CASSQVSAGETEAFF. The CDR3 DNA follows: TGTGCCAGCAGCCAAGTCTCCGCAGGGGAGACTGAAGCTTTCTTT.

This chain uses TRBV9 with TRBJ1-2, with D possibly matching TRBD1 (6 bases). CDR1 and CDR2 (germline): SGDLS, YYNGEE. CDR3 length: 14 residues. Trimming cost V 0 bases and J 7 bases, with 13 bases left between them. CDR3 DNA sequence: TGTGCCAGCAGCGTAGGACAGGCTGGTCGTGGCTACACCTTC. Translating it yields CASSVGQAGRGYTF.

This clonotype was seen repeatedly, ten times or more. The chain carries TRBV2 and TRBJ2-1; TRBD2 matches at 12 bases. V shed 6 bases and J 9 bases; nucleotides not matched to a gene: 9. CDR1 SNHLY and CDR2 FYNNEI come from the germline V gene. The CDR3 is 15 amino acids. The CDR3 spells CASRATSGSSSEQFF. DNA for the CDR3: TGTGCCAGCAGAGCGACTAGCGGGAGTTCGAGTGAGCAGTTCTTC.

This clonotype appeared many times. The CDR3 loop is CATSVRGDTEAFF. CDR3 bases: TGTGCCACCAGTGTGCGGGGCGACACTGAAGCTTTCTTT. The genes are TRBV24-1 and TRBJ1-1; possible D gene TRBD1, 5 bases. There are 13 residues in the CDR3. V was shortened by 5 bases and J by 3 bases, with 9 bases between the two germline ends. The V gene's germline CDR1 is KGHDR and CDR2 SFDVKD.

This clonotype was seen many times. This chain connects TRBV6-1 to TRBJ2-1, with 10 bases fitting TRBD2. V dropped 6 bases and J dropped 5; count of bases not matched to a gene: 4. The length of the CDR3 is 14 residues. Germline V CDR1 and CDR2: MNHNS, SASEGT. DNA of the CDR3: TGTGCCAGCAGCTCTACTAGCGGGGACAATGAGCAGTTCTTC. It yields the protein CASSSTSGDNEQFF.

This clonotype was counted a few times. A much more abundant neighbour one base away suggests this may be a read error. The chain joins TRBV7-2 to TRBJ2-1; possibly TRBD1 for D (6 bases). Germline V gene sequence: CDR1 SGHTA, CDR2 FQGNSA. This CDR3 is 11 amino acids long. The CDR3 sequence: CASSRQGPQSF. The CDR3 DNA is TGTGCCAGCAGCCGTCAGGGGCCACAGTCCTTC.

The chain carries TRBV9 and TRBJ2-2; D is ambiguous. The CDR3 totals 11 residues. Germline V gene data show CDR1 as SGDLS and CDR2 as YYNGEE. V dropped 5 bases and J dropped 8 bases, with 7 bases sitting between them. The CDR3 DNA is TGTGCCAGCAGTTTCTCTGGGGAGCTGTTTTTT. This gives the protein CASSFSGELFF.